This T cell receptor (beta chain) comes out of a study of OX40 agonist ivuxolimab in advanced cancers. Study-wide context: Ivuxolimab, which targeted the costimulatory receptor OX40 (CD134), was an agonistic, fully human IgG2 monoclonal antibody. Intravenous ivuxolimab was administered to patients every 2 weeks at six dose levels: 0.01, 0.1, 0.3, 1.5, 3 and 10 mg/kg. Among the approximately 50 dose-escalation patients, around 19 had hepatocellular carcinoma, around 15 melanoma, 9 renal cell carcinoma and 9 head and neck cancer. In the dose-escalation cohort, 82.7% of patients were male, and the mean age was approximately 60 years with a range of roughly 20 to 80. Patients were allowed to have had prior anti-PD-1, anti-PD-L1 or anti-CTLA-4 therapy, and around 40% of the dose-escalation patients had previously received checkpoint inhibitors. Three dose-escalation patients achieved partial responses, one with hepatocellular carcinoma and two with cutaneous melanoma. The purpose of peripheral TCRbeta sequencing was to test whether ivuxolimab changed TCR sequence diversity and led to clonal T-cell expansion. The monotherapy dose-escalation portion (N ≈ 56 patients) of the phase I ivuxolimab trial is reported in the paper.

As for this clone: No cognate antigen has been identified for it. One base away there is no much larger clone; base qualities are not given.

For sequencing of the TCRbeta CDR3 region, genomic DNA was extracted from the sorted cells. TCRbeta CDR3 regions were sequenced using the immunoSEQ Assay. This immuneACCESS table, as held by TCRdb, lists in-frame sequences with V and J called but not all clones. Of the missing ones, under half trace to an unresolved V gene in checked studies; the others have no known cause. A total of roughly 50,000 clones appear in this sample, about 81% of them only once. The top ten hold about 7.3% of the sample. V and J are truncated by 1 base and 1 base respectively, leaving an intervening sequence of 7 bases. Measured from the cysteine to the phenylalanine, the CDR3 is 14 residues long. Kept here is only the CDR3 DNA, which spans 42 bases and is read in frame from base 1. Reading the germline V gene gives CDR1 MNHNS and CDR2 SASEGT. Beyond this particular receptor, the publication reports: After ivuxolimab, more expanded clones were found on average in CD8+ T cells than in CD4+ T cells. At doses from 0.1 to 3.0 mg/kg, clonal expansion was seen in both CD4+ and CD8+ blood T cells between baseline and week 6. Low levels of normalized T-cell clonal expansion were also shown by some nonresponding patients. In the 0.1-3.0 mg/kg groups, partial responders had among the lowest normalized peripheral clonal expansion, particularly in CD8+ T cells. The antigen specificity of the peripheral T cells that underwent clonal expansion was not determined.

The trial excluded patients who had a history of autoimmune disease or who were on systemic immunosuppression. In every dose cohort, peripheral blood was drawn for TCR sequencing at baseline, cycle 4 day 1, and cycle 7 day 1. Samples came from an open-label, multicenter, first-in-human phase I dose-escalation trial of ivuxolimab. Adults with locally advanced or metastatic melanoma, renal cell carcinoma, hepatocellular carcinoma or head and neck squamous cell carcinoma were enrolled in the trial. CD4+ and CD8+ T cells were sorted separately from peripheral blood before TCR sequencing. This sequence originates from an adult with an advanced solid tumor such as melanoma, head and neck, liver or kidney cancer. Sample: CD4+ or CD8+ T cells sorted from blood, taken in a trial of the OX40 agonist ivuxolimab. The V and J segments used are TRBV6-1 and TRBJ1-2, with TRBD1 tentatively as D gene (5 bases match). Read as DNA, the sequence is TGTGCCAGCAGTGAAGTGCAGGGTAACTATGGCTACACCTTC. Translated, this gives CASSEVQGNYGYTF.